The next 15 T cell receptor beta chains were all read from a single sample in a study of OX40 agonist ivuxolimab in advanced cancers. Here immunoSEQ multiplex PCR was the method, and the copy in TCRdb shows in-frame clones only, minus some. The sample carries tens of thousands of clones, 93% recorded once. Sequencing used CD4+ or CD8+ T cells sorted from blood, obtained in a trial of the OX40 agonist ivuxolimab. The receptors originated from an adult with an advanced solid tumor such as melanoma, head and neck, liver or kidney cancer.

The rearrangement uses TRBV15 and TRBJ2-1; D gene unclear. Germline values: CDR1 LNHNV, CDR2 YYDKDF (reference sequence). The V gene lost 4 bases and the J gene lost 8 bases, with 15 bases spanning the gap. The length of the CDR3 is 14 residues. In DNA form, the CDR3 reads TGTGCCACCAGCAAGTCTTACCGGGTCGATGAGCAGTTCTTC. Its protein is CATSKSYRVDEQFF. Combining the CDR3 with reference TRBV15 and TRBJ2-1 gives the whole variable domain DAMVIQNPRYQVTQFGKPVTLSCSQTLNHNVMYWYQQKSSQAPKLLFHYYDKDFNNEADTPDNFQSRRPNTSFCFLDIRSPGLGDTAMYLCATSKSYRVDEQFFGPGTRLTVL.

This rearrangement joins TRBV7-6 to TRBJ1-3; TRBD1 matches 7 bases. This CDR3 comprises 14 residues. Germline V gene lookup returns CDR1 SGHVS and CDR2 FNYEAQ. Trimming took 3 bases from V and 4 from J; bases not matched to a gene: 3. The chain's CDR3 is CASSLTGPGNTIYF. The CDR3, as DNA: TGTGCCAGCAGCTTGACAGGGCCAGGAAACACCATATATTTT. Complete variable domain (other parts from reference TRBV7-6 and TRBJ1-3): GAGVSQSPRYKVTKRGQDVALRCDPISGHVSLYWYRQALGQGPEFLTYFNYEAQQDKSGLPNDRFSAERPEGSISTLTIQRTEQRDSAMYRCASSLTGPGNTIYFGEGSWLTVV.

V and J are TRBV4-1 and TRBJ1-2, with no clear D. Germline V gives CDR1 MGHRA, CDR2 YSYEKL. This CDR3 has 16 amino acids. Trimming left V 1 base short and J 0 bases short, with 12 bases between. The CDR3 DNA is TGCGCCAGCAGCCAAGTTGCATCTCCCACTAACTATGGCTACACCTTC. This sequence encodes CASSQVASPTNYGYTF.

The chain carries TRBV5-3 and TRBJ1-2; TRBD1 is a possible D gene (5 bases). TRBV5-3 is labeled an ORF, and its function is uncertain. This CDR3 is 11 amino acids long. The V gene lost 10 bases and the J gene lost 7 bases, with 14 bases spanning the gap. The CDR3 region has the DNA TGTGCCTGGTTTTCTGGGGCTGGCTACACCTTC. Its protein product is CAWFSGAGYTF.

The CDR3 is CASSSDSYEQYF. CDR3 nucleotides: TGCGCCAGCAGCTCAGACTCCTACGAGCAGTACTTC. The V call is TRBV5-1, the J call TRBJ2-7; D is undetermined. Deletions cut 3 bases from V and 0 bases from J, with 4 bases between. Germline CDR1 and CDR2: SGHRS and YFSETQ. The CDR3 consists of 12 residues.

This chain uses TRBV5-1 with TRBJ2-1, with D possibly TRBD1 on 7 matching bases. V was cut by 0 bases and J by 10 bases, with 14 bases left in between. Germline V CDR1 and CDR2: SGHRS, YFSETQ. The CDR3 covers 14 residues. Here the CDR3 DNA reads TGCGCCAGCAGCTTGGGGGCGGGACAGCTCGAGCAGTTCTTC. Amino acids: CASSLGAGQLEQFF. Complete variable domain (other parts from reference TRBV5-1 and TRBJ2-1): KAGVTQTPRYLIKTRGQQVTLSCSPISGHRSVSWYQQTPGQGLQFLFEYFSETQRNKGNFPGRFSGRQFSNSRSEMNVSTLELGDSALYLCASSLGAGQLEQFFGPGTRLTVL.

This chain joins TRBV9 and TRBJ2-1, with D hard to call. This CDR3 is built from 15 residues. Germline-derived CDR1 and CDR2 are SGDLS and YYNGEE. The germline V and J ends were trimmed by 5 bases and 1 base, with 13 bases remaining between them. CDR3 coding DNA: TGTGCCAGCAGTTCTCCAGTTGCATCCTACAATGAGCAGTTCTTC. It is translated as CASSSPVASYNEQFF.

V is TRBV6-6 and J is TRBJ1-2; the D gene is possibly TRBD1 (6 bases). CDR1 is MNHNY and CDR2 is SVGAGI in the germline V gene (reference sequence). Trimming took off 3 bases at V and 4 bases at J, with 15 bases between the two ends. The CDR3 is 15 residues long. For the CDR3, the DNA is TGTGCCAGCAGTTATCACAGGGTGGGCCCCTATGGCTACACCTTC. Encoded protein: CASSYHRVGPYGYTF.

The DNA of the CDR3 is TGTGCCAGCAGCCCATGGACAGAGCAGCACGAGCAGTACTTC. Its translation is CASSPWTEQHEQYF. V and J are TRBV7-6 and TRBJ2-7, with TRBD1 as a possible D gene (6 bases). The CDR3 has 14 amino acids. V was pared by 5 bases and J by 5 bases, with 16 bases between. Per germline, CDR1 SGHVS and CDR2 FNYEAQ.

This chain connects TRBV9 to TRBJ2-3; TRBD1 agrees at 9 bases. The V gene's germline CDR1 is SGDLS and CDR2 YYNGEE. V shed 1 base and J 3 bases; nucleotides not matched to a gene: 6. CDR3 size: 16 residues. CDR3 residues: CASSVWTGERTDTQYF. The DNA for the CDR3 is TGTGCCAGCAGCGTATGGACAGGGGAGAGAACAGATACGCAGTATTTT.

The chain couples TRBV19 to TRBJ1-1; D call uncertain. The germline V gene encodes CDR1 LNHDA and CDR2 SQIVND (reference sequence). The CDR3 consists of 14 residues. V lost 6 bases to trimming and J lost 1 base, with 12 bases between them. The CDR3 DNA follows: TGTGCCAGTAGCTCCTCCCTGGGGAACACTGAAGCTTTCTTT. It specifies CASSSSLGNTEAFF.

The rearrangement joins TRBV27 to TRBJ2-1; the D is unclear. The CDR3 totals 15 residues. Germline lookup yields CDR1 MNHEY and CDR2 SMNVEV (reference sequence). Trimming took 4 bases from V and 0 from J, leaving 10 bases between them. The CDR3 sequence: CASSWTASSYNEQFF. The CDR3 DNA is TGTGCCAGCAGTTGGACCGCTAGCTCCTACAATGAGCAGTTCTTC.

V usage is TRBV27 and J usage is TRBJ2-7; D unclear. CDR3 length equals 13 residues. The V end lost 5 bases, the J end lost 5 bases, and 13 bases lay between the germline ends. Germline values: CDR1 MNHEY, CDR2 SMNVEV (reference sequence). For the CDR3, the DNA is TGTGCCAGCAGTCGTTTTTTCGGCGACGAGCAGTACTTC. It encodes CASSRFFGDEQYF.

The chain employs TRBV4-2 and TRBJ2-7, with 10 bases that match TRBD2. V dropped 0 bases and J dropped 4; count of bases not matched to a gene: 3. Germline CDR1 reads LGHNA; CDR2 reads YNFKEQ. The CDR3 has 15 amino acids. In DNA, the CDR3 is TGTGCCAGCAGCCAAGAACTAGCGGGATGGTACGAGCAGTACTTC. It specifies CASSQELAGWYEQYF.

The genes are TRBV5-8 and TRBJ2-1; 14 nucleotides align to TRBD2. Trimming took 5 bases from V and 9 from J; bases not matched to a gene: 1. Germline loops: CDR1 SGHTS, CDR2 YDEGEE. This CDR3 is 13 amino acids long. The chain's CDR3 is CASRTSGRGEQFF. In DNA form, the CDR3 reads TGTGCCAGCAGGACTAGCGGGAGGGGTGAGCAGTTCTTC. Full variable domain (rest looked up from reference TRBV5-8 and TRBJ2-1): EAGVTQSPTHLIKTRGQQATLRCSPISGHTSVYWYQQALGLGLQFLLWYDEGEERNRGNFPPRFSGRQFPNYSSELNVNALELEDSALYLCASRTSGRGEQFFGPGTRLTVL.